This entry describes one TCR beta chain. Germline V gene lookup returns CDR1 ENHRY and CDR2 SYGVKD. Deletions cut 7 bases from V and 4 bases from J, with 13 bases between. The CDR3 is made up of 13 amino acids. This entry is derived from a study of OX40 agonist ivuxolimab in advanced cancers. Generated by immunoSEQ multiplex PCR, the TCRdb table keeps only in-frame clones and is missing some. In the table there are 55,000 to 85,000 clones, around 85% of which are singletons. The gene calls are TRBV10-3 and TRBJ1-2; D uncertain. The sample consisted of CD4+ or CD8+ T cells sorted from blood, taken in a trial of the OX40 agonist ivuxolimab. This TCR came from an adult with an advanced solid tumor such as melanoma, head and neck, liver or kidney cancer. CDR3 protein: CAIMVANSYGYTF. Written as DNA, the CDR3 is TGTGCCATCATGGTCGCGAACTCCTATGGCTACACCTTC.